This T cell receptor beta chain appears in the sequencing data of a study of beta chain features in type 1 diabetes. Expressed TCRB transcripts were sequenced because the isolated RNA had all been reverse transcribed beforehand. Here immunoSEQ multiplex PCR was the method, and the copy in TCRdb shows in-frame clones only, minus some. Of under 300,000 clones in the sample, around 13% are singletons; the top ten hold almost 0.02%. Study-wide results and caveats: Shortening that was moderate but significant affected the TCRB CDR3s of Type 1 diabetes patients in all four CD4+ subsets. The VDJ junctions of type 1 diabetes patients carried fewer insertions and more deletions. The question left open here concerned HLA type influencing TCRB rearrangement.

A word on this clone: Its specificity is unknown.

Every donor provided one heparinised blood draw, which averaged about 110 mL. Sequencing was done on a sample of naive CD4+ T cells from blood. The receptor's source is a young man with type 1 diabetes.

In DNA, the CDR3 is TGTGCCATCAGTGAGTCGGGCTCGGCCGACGCTTTCTTT. Protein sequence: CAISESGSADAFF. The rearrangement joins TRBV10-3 to TRBJ1-1, with D uncertain. The CDR3 has 13 amino acids. V dropped 0 bases and J dropped 11 bases, with 13 bases sitting between them. Germline CDR1 ENHRY, CDR2 SYGVKD.